This is a list of T cell receptor beta chains from one sample in a study of PD-1 blockade in mismatch repair-deficient tumors. TCRdb keeps only in-frame clones here, not all; method: immunoSEQ multiplex PCR. The sample lists 100,000 to 150,000 clones, around 86% occurring once. This material consisted of peripheral blood, taken 44 weeks after starting pembrolizumab. Receptor source: an adult with mismatch repair-deficient cancer. The CDR3 runs from the conserved cysteine through the conserved F or W.

cdr3_aa	v_call	j_call
CASSRETGGEAFF	TRBV2	TRBJ1-1
CASSSGPNTEAFF	TRBV5-6	TRBJ1-1
CASSQGTGPPYNEQFF	TRBV4-1	TRBJ2-1
CASSLGGGQNKANVVVGTEAFF	TRBV4-1	TRBJ1-1
CAISESRTGQGYEQYF	TRBV10-3	TRBJ2-7
CASSAQLTRGGYTF	TRBV9	TRBJ1-2
CASSLEWSGQNTGELFF	TRBV11-2	TRBJ2-2
CASSIGQGNTEAFF	TRBV7-6	TRBJ1-1
CASSRRVGYEQYF	TRBV7-6	TRBJ2-7
CASSSLSGPVSGTQYF	TRBV27	TRBJ2-5
CASSPTGTEAFF	TRBV7-8	TRBJ1-1